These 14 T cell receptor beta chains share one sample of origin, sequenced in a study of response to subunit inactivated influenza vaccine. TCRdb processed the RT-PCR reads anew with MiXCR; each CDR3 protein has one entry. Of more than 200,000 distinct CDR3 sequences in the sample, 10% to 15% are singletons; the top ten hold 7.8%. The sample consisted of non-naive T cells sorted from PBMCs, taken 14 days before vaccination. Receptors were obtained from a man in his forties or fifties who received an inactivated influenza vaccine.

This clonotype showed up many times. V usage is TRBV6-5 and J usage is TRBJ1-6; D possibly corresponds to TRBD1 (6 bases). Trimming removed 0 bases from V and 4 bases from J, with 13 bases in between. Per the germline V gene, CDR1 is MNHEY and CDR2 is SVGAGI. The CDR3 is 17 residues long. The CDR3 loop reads CASSYSISGTYNSPLHF. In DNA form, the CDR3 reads TGTGCCAGCAGTTACTCGATTTCCGGGACATATAATTCACCCCTCCACTTT.

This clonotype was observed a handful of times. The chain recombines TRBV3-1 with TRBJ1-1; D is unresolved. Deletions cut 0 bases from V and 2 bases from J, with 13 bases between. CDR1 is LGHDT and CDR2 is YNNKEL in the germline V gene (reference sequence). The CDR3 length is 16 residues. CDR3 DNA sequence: TGTGCCAGCAGCCAAGACACTGGACGGCTAAACACTGAAGCTTTCTTT. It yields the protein CASSQDTGRLNTEAFF.

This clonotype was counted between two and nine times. DNA of the CDR3: TGTGCCAGCAGTCCGCGGGGGAACTATGGCTACACCTTC. Protein sequence: CASSPRGNYGYTF. This chain connects TRBV6-2 or TRBV6-3 to TRBJ1-2; D is perhaps TRBD1 (5 bases). The CDR3 runs to 13 residues. V lost 5 bases and J lost 2, with 9 bases in between. Germline values: CDR1 MNHEY, CDR2 SVGEGT.

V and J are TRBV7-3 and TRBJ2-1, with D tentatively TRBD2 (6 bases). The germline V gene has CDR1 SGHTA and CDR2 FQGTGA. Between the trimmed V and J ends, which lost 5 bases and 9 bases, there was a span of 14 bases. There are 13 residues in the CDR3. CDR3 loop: CASSQTSSGEQFF. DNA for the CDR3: TGTGCCAGCAGCCAAACTAGCTCCGGTGAGCAGTTCTTC.

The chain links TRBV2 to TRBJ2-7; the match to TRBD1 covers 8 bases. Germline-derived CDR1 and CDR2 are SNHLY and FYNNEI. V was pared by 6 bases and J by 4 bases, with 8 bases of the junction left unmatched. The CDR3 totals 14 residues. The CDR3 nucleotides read TGTGCCAGCAGACGACAGGGGACGGGGTACGAGCAGTACTTC. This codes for CASRRQGTGYEQYF. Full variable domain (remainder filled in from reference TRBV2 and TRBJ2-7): EPEVTQTPSHQVTQMGQEVILRCVPISNHLYFYWYRQILGQKVEFLVSFYNNEISEKSEIFDDQFSVERPDGSNFTLKIRSTKLEDSAMYFCASRRQGTGYEQYFGPGTRLTVT.

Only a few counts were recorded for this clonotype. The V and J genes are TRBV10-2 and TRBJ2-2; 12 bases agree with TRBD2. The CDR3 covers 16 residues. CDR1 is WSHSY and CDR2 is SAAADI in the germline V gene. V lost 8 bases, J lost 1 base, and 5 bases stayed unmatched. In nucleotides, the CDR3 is TGCGCCAGCCTACTAGCGGGGGGTGGGAACACCGGGGAGCTGTTTTTT. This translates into CASLLAGGGNTGELFF.

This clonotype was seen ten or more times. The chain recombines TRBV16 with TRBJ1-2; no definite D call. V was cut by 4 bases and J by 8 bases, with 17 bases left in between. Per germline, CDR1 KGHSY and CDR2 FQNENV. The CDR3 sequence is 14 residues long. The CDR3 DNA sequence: TGTGCCAGCAGCCGAATTAGAGGTTCAGGCGGCTACACCTTC. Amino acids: CASSRIRGSGGYTF.

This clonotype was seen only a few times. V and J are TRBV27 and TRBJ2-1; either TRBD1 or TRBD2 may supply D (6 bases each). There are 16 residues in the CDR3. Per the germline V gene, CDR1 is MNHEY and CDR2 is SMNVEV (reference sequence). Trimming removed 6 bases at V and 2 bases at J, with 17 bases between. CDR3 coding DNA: TGTGCCAGCAGCCCCTTGCGGGACACGACCTACAATGAGCAGTTCTTC. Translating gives CASSPLRDTTYNEQFF.

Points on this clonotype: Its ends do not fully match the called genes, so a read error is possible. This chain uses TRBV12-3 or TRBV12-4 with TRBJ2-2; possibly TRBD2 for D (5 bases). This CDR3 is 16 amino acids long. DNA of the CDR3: TGTGCCAGCAGTTTACTCGTCGGGTCGAACACCGGGGAGCTGCTTTTT. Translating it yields CASSLLVGSNTGELLF.

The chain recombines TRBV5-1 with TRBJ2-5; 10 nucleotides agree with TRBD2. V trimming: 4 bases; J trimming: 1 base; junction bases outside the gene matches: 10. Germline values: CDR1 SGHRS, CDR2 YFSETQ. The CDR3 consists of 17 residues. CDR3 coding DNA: TGCGCCAGCAGCACTAGGCTTAGCGGGGGGATCCAAGAGACCCAGTACTTC. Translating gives CASSTRLSGGIQETQYF.

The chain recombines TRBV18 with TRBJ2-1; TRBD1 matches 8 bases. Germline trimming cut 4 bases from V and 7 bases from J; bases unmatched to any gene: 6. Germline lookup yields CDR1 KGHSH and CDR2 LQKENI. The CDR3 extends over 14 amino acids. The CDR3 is CASSRAGGPNEQFF. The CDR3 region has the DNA TGTGCCAGCTCACGAGCAGGGGGCCCGAATGAGCAGTTCTTC.

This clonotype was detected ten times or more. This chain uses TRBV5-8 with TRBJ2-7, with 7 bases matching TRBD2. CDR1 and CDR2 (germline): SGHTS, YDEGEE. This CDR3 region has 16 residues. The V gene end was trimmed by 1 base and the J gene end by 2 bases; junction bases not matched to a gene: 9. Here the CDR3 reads CASSLFLAATTYEQYF. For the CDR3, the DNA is TGTGCCAGCAGCTTGTTTCTAGCGGCGACCACCTACGAGCAGTACTTC.

The CDR3 sequence: CASSQDMAAPTTLHSNEQFF. CDR3 coding DNA: TGCGCCAGCAGCCAAGATATGGCCGCGCCGACTACTCTACATTCCAATGAGCAGTTCTTC. The chain has TRBV4-3 and TRBJ2-1, with TRBD2 as a possible D gene (5 bases). Trimming pared 0 bases from V and 6 bases from J, leaving 27 bases between. Germline values: CDR1 LGHNA, CDR2 YSLEER. The CDR3 is made up of 20 amino acids.

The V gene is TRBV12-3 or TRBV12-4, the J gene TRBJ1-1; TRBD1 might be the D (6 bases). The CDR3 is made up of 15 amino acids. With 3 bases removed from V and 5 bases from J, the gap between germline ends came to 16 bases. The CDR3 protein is CASSLAGARMTEAFF. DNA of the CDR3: TGTGCCAGCAGTTTGGCAGGGGCGCGAATGACTGAAGCTTTCTTT.